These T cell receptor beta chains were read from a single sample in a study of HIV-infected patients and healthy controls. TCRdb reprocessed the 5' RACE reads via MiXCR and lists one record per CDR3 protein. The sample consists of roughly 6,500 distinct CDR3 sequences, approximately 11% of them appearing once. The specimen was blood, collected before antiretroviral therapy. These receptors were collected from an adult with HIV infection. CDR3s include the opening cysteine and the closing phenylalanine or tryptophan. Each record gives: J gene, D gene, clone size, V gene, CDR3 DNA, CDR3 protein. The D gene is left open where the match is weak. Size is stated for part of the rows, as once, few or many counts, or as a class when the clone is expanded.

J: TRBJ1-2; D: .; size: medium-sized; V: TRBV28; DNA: TGTGCCAGCAGTTTATTAGACGGCTATGGCTACACCTTC; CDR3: CASSLLDGYGYTF
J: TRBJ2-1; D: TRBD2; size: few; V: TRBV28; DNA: TGTGCCAGCAGCAAGACTAGCGGGGGCCCCTACAATGAGCAGTTCTTC; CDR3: CASSKTSGGPYNEQFF
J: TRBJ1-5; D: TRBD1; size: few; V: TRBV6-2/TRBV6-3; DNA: TGTGCCAGCAGTTACTCGGACAGGTCCCATAGCAATCAGCCCCAGCATTTT; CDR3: CASSYSDRSHSNQPQHF
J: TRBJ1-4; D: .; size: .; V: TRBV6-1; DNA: TGTGCCAGCAGTAGAGCTGCAACTAATGAAAAACTGTTTTTT; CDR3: CASSRAATNEKLFF
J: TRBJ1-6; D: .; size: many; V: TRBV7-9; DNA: TGTGCCAGAGACGGGACAAAAGTTAATTCACCCCTCCACTTT; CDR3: CARDGTKVNSPLHF
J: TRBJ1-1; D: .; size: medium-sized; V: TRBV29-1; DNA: TGCAGCGTTACACAGGGTTGGACTGAAGCTTTCTTT; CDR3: CSVTQGWTEAFF
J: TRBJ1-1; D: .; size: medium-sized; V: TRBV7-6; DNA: TGTGCCAGCAGCTTAGCGGAGGAGGGAGTGAACACTGAAGCTTTCTTT; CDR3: CASSLAEEGVNTEAFF
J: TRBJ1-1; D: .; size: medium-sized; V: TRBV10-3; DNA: TGTGCCATCAGTGACACCTTGAACACTGAAGCTTTCTTT; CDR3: CAISDTLNTEAFF
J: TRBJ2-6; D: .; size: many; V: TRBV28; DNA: TGTGCCAGCAGTCCCCGGGCATTCCAGGGCGTCCTGACTTTC; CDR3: CASSPRAFQGVLTF
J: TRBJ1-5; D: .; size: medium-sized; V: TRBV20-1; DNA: TGCAGTGCTGTTCTGGGGGCCCAGCCCCAGCATTTT; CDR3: CSAVLGAQPQHF
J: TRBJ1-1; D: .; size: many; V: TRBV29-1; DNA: TGCAGCGTTGAAGATTGGGGTGGGGGACGGACTGAAGCTTTCTTT; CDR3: CSVEDWGGGRTEAFF
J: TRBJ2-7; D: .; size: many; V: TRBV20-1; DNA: TGCAGTGCTAGAGTTGGGCAGAGAAAGGGGGAGCAGTACTTC; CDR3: CSARVGQRKGEQYF
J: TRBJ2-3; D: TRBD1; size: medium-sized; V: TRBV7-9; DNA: TGTGCCAGCAGCTTAGTATCGGGACAGGGGGCAGATACGCAGTATTTT; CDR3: CASSLVSGQGADTQYF
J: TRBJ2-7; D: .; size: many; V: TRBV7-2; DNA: TGTGCCAGCAGCTCCCGGGACGGGGCCTACGAGCAGTACTTC; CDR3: CASSSRDGAYEQYF
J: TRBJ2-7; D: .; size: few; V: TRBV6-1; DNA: TGTGCCAGCAGGGCCTACGAGCAGTACTTC; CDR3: CASRAYEQYF
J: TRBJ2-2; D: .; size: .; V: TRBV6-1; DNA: TGTGCCAGCAGTCCCCTGACACGCGCCGGGGAGCTGTTTTTT; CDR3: CASSPLTRAGELFF
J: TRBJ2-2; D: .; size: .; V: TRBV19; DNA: TGTGCCAATAGTCTGTCTCAGGGGTACACCGGGGAGCTGTTTTTT; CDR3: CANSLSQGYTGELFF
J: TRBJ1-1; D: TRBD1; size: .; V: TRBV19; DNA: TGTGCCAGTGCACAGGGGGCAAGGGGCACTGAAGCTTTCTTT; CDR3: CASAQGARGTEAFF
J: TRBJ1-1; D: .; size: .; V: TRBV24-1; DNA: TGTGCCACCAGTGTCAAGGGTGGCACTGAAGCTTTCTTT; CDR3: CATSVKGGTEAFF
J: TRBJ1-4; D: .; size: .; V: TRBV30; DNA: TGTGCCTGGAACGGACGGTTGGAAGAAAAACTGTTTTTT; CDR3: CAWNGRLEEKLFF
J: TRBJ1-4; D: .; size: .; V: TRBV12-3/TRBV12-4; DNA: TGTGCCAGCAGGGGGGAGAGGGACGGAGAAAAACTGTTTTTT; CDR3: CASRGERDGEKLFF
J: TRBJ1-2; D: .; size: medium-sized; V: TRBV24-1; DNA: TGTGCCACCAGTCGAGGCTATGGCTACACCTTC; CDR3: CATSRGYGYTF
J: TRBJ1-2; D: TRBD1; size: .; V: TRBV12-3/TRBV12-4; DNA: TGTGCCAGCAGCGGGGACAGAGAGTATGGCTACACCTTC; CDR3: CASSGDREYGYTF
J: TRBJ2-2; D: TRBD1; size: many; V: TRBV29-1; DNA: TGCAGCGTAGGAGAAAACCCGATACAGGGGAGATTGCGGGAGCTGTTTTTT; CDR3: CSVGENPIQGRLRELFF
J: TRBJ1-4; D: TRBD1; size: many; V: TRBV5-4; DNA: TGTGCCAGCAGCTTGTTCCCCAGGGGGCGGAATGAAAAACTGTTTTTT; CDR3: CASSLFPRGRNEKLFF